One and the same sample provided the 5 T cell receptor beta chains below, sequenced in a study of blood T cell repertoires in COVID-19. The method was immunoSEQ multiplex PCR; TCRdb's version includes in-frame clones alone and lacks a portion of them. The profile covers about 120,000 clones, with roughly 80% appearing a single time and roughly 25% taken by the ten largest. What was sequenced was peripheral blood. The receptors were gathered from a human donor in a cohort sampled during active COVID-19.

In its sample, this clone was seen many times. The CDR3 region has the DNA TGTGCCAGCAGCCTCGGGACTAGCGGGAGGAGGGCGGGGGGCGAGCAGTACTTC. It codes for CASSLGTSGRRAGGEQYF. The V gene is TRBV7-2, the J gene TRBJ2-7; 15 bases line up with TRBD2. The CDR3 extends over 18 amino acids. The germline gives CDR1 SGHTA, CDR2 FQGNSA. Unmatched junction bases numbered 14, after V lost 5 bases and J lost 6 bases.

Worth noting for this clone: Other DNA sequences in the sample encode the same CDR3. The gene calls are TRBV28 and TRBJ2-2; unclear D gene. Trimming took off 4 bases at V and 2 bases at J, with 2 bases between the two ends. The CDR3 has 12 residues. In germline, CDR1 is MDHEN, CDR2 SYDVKM. The CDR3 coding sequence is TGTGCCAGCAGTTCAAACACCGGGGAGCTGTTTTTT. Translating it yields CASSSNTGELFF.

J is TRBJ2-5 and V is TRBV19; 7 bases fit TRBD1. Germline CDR1 LNHDA, CDR2 SQIVND (reference sequence). J gave up 4 bases and V 3 bases, and 5 bases lay outside the gene matches. This CDR3 is built from 14 residues. Written as DNA, the CDR3 is TGTGCCAGTAGTATGAAGGGGGCTAGAGAGACCCAGTACTTC. Its translation: CASSMKGARETQYF.

The rearrangement uses TRBV7-3 and TRBJ2-1, with TRBD1 matching 9 bases. Germline trimming cut 5 bases from V and 4 bases from J; bases unmatched to any gene: 6. This CDR3 is 15 amino acids long. The germline CDR1 and CDR2 sequences are SGHTA and FQGTGA. CDR3 bases: TGTGCCAGCAGCAGAGGACAGGGGATATACAATGAGCAGTTCTTC. Translation: CASSRGQGIYNEQFF.

The chain links TRBV5-1 to TRBJ1-1, with a possible D match to TRBD1 (5 bases). The length of the CDR3 is 17 residues. The V gene's germline CDR1 is SGHRS and CDR2 YFSETQ. V was clipped by 3 bases and J by 2 bases, with 20 bases between them. This chain's CDR3 is CASSWRDPGTVNTEAFF. CDR3 bases: TGCGCCAGCAGCTGGCGGGATCCCGGGACGGTTAACACTGAAGCTTTCTTT.